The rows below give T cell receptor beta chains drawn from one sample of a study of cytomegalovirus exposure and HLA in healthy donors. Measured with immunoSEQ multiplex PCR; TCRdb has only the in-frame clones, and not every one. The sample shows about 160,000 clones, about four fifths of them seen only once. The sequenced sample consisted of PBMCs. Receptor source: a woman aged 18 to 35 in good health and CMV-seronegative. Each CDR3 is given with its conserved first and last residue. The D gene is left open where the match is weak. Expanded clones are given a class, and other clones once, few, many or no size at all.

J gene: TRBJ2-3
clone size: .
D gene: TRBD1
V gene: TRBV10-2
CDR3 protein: CASSTTFGTGKTDTQYF
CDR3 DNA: TGCGCCAGCAGCACAACTTTCGGGACAGGGAAGACAGATACGCAGTATTTT

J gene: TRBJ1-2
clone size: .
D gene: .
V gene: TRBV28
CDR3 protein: CASSLEGRTGYGYTF
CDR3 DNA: TGTGCCAGCAGTTTGGAGGGGCGCACTGGCTATGGCTACACCTTC

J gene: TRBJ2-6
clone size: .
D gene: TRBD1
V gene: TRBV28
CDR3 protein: CASSGPGQPSGANVLTF
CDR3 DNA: TGTGCCAGCAGTGGCCCGGGACAGCCATCTGGGGCCAACGTCCTGACTTTC

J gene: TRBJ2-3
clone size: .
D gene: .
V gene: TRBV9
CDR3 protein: CASSVASATDTQYF
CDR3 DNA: TGTGCCAGCAGCGTAGCTAGCGCCACAGATACGCAGTATTTT

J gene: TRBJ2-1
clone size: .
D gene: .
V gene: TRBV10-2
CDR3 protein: CASSLVNRESNEQFF
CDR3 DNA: TGCGCCAGCAGTCTGGTGAATAGGGAGAGTAATGAGCAGTTCTTC

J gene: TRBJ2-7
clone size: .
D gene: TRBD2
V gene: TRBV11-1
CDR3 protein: CASSPAGVNEQYF
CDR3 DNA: TGTGCCAGCAGCCCAGCGGGAGTTAACGAGCAGTACTTC

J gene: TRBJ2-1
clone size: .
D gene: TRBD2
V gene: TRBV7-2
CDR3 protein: CASSLGTSGTIEQFF
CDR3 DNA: TGTGCCAGCAGCTTGGGGACTAGCGGTACGATAGAGCAGTTCTTC

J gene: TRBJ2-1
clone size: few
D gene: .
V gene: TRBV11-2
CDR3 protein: CASSSGGESSYNEQFF
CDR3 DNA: TGTGCCAGCAGCTCTGGCGGGGAAAGCTCCTACAATGAGCAGTTCTTC

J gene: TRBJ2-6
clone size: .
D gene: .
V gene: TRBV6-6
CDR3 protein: CASSLGRPGANVLTF
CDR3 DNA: TGTGCCAGCAGCCTGGGGAGACCTGGGGCCAACGTCCTGACTTTC

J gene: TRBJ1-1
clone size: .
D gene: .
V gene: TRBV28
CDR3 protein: CASSPRGKGDTEAFF
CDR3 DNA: TGTGCCAGCAGCCCCCGGGGAAAGGGAGACACTGAAGCTTTCTTT

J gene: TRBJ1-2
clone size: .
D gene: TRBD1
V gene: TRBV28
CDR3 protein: CASSSRGRVGGYTF
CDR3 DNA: TGTGCCAGCAGTTCCAGGGGGCGCGTAGGTGGCTACACCTTC

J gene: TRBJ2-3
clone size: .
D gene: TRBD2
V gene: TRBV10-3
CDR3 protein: CAIKFRTSGTDTQYF
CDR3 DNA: TGTGCTATCAAGTTTAGGACTAGCGGCACAGATACGCAGTATTTT

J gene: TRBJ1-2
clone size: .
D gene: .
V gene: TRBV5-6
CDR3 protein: CASRQTTFYGYTF
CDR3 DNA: TGTGCCAGCAGACAGACTACCTTCTATGGCTACACCTTC

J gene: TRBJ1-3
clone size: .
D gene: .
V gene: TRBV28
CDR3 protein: CASSLRGISGNTIYF
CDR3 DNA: TGTGCCAGCAGTTTAAGGGGAATCTCTGGAAACACCATATATTTT

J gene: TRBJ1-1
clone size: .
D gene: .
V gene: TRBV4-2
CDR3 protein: CASSQDGRNTEAFF
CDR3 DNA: TGTGCCAGCAGCCAAGATGGCCGGAACACTGAAGCTTTCTTT

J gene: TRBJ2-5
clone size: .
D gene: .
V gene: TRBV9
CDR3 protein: CASSVDQGFQETQYF
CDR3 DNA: TGTGCCAGCAGCGTAGATCAGGGCTTCCAAGAGACCCAGTACTTC

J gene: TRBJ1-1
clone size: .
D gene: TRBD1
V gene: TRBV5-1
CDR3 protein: CASSFRGQGNKKNTEAFF
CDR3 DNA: TGCGCCAGCAGCTTTAGGGGACAGGGGAACAAGAAAAACACTGAAGCTTTCTTT

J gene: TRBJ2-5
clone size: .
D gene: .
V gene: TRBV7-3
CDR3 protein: CASSLTGGWETQYF
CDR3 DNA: TGTGCCAGCAGCTTAACAGGGGGTTGGGAGACCCAGTACTTC

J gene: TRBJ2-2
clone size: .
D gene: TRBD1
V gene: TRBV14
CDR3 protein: CASSTQGANTGELFF
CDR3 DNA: TGTGCCAGCAGTACCCAGGGGGCGAACACCGGGGAGCTGTTTTTT

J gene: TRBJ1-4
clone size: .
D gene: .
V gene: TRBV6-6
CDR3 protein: CASSYFPVGANEKLFF
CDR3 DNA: TGTGCCAGCAGTTACTTCCCCGTGGGAGCTAATGAAAAACTGTTTTTT

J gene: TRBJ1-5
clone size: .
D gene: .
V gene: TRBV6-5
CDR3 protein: CASSVQGVNQPQHF
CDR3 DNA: TGTGCCAGCAGTGTACAGGGAGTGAATCAGCCCCAGCATTTT

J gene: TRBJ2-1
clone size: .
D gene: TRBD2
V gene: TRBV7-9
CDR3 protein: CASFLAEGYNEQFF
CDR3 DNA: TGTGCCAGCTTCCTAGCGGAGGGGTACAATGAGCAGTTCTTC

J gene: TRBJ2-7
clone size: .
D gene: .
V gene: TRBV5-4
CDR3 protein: CASSRDSYEQYF
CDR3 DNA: TGTGCCAGCAGTAGGGACTCCTACGAGCAGTACTTC

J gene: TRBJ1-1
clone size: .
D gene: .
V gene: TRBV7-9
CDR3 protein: CASSFAGNTEAFF
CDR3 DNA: TGTGCCAGCAGCTTTGCAGGTAACACTGAAGCTTTCTTT

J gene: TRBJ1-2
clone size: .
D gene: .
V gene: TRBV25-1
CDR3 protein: CAYSNGYGYTF
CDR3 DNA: TGTGCCTACAGCAACGGTTATGGCTACACCTTC

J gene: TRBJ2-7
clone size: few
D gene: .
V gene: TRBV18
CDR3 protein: CASSPRQLAHYEQYF
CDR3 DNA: TGTGCCAGCTCACCGAGGCAGCTAGCGCACTACGAGCAGTACTTC

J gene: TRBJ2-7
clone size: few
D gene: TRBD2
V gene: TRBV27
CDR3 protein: CASRGEGGTYEQYF
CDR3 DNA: TGTGCCAGCCGGGGGGAAGGCGGGACTTACGAGCAGTACTTC

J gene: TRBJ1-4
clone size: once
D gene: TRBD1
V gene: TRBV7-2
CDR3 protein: CASSLVGQGYEKLFF
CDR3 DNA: TGTGCCAGCAGCTTAGTAGGACAGGGATACGAAAAACTGTTTTTT

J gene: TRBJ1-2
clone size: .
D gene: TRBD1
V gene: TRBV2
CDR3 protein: CARDRDGYTF
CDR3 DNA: TGTGCCAGAGACAGGGACGGCTACACCTTC

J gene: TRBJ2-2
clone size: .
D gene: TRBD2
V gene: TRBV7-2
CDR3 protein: CASSRPRPGTSLAGELFF
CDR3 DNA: TGTGCCAGCAGCCGCCCGCGCCCGGGGACTAGTCTCGCCGGGGAGCTGTTTTTT

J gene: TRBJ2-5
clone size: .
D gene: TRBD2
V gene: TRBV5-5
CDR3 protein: CASSSRPSGRAGETQYF
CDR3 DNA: TGTGCCAGCAGCTCCCGCCCTAGCGGGAGGGCCGGGGAGACCCAGTACTTC

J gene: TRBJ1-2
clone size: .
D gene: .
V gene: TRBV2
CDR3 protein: CASTTGFGYTF
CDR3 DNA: TGTGCCAGCACAACAGGCTTTGGCTACACCTTC

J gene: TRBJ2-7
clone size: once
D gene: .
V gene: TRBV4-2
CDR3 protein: CASSQVGGRGAYEQYF
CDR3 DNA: TGTGCCAGCAGCCAAGTCGGTGGCAGGGGAGCTTACGAGCAGTACTTC

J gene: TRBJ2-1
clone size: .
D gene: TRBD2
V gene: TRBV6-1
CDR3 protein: CASSEATSGRAYYNEQFF
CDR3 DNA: TGTGCCAGCAGTGAAGCAACTAGCGGGAGGGCCTACTACAATGAGCAGTTCTTC

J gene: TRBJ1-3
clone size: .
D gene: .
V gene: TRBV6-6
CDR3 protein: CASRAGGVGGNTIYF
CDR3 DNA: TGTGCCAGCAGAGCGGGGGGGGTCGGTGGAAACACCATATATTTT